The clone carrying this TCR beta chain turned up a few times. Its antigen remains unidentified. This CDR3 has 14 residues. The germline V and J ends were trimmed by 6 bases and 5 bases, with 17 bases remaining between them. The sample comes from a study of T-cell memory formation after mild COVID-19. In the study overall: There were largely donor-specific TCR clusters. Findings and caveats of the study: Whether second-wave clones peaking at day 37 were SARS-CoV-2 specific went unconfirmed.

TCRdb reprocessed the 5' RACE reads with MiXCR, giving one entry per CDR3 protein. This sample carries roughly 380,000 distinct CDR3 sequences, 25% to 30% of them seen once, and the ten largest clones take around an eighth. Sequenced sample: PBMCs or a T cell subset sorted from them (not recorded which). The clonotype originates from an adult woman who had mild COVID-19 (a few samples of this study predate the infection). Cell type and time point are not known. The V and J genes are TRBV12-3 or TRBV12-4 and TRBJ2-7; TRBD2 is a possible D gene (6 bases). The CDR3 sequence is CASSPRAWGDEQYF. The CDR3 coding sequence is TGTGCCAGCAGCCCTCGGGCCTGGGGGGACGAGCAGTACTTC.